Listed below are T cell receptor beta chains from one sample, sequenced in a study of blood T cell repertoires in COVID-19. Method: immunoSEQ multiplex PCR; TCRdb's copy keeps in-frame clones and lacks some. This repertoire shows 98,000 or so clones, 80% to 90% found once; its top ten account for under 2.5%. The sample was peripheral blood. All receptors derive from a human donor in a cohort sampled during active COVID-19. Each CDR3 is given with its conserved first and last residue. A D gene is named only where the DNA matches it firmly. Clone size is shown for a subset of rows, as once, few, many or a class of expanded clone.

-	TRBV6-5	15	TRBD1	TRBJ1-2	CASSRGTGASRGYTF	TGTGCCAGCAGCCGGGGGACAGGGGCTTCGAGAGGCTACACCTTC
-	TRBV27	16	TRBD2	TRBJ2-1	CASSGLAGGRVDEQFF	TGTGCCAGCAGTGGACTAGCGGGAGGTAGGGTGGATGAGCAGTTCTTC
-	TRBV29-1	12	-	TRBJ2-1	CSVDATYNEQFF	TGCAGCGTTGACGCGACCTACAATGAGCAGTTCTTC
-	TRBV5-6	14	TRBD1	TRBJ2-5	CASSLGGSRETQYF	TGTGCCAGCAGCTTAGGGGGCTCCCGAGAGACCCAGTACTTC
-	TRBV7-9	15	-	TRBJ1-4	CASSFLTQPNEKLFF	TGTGCCAGCAGCTTTTTGACACAGCCTAATGAAAAACTGTTTTTT
-	TRBV6-6	13	TRBD1	TRBJ1-1	CASRLQGRTEAFF	TGTGCCAGCAGACTACAGGGGCGGACTGAAGCTTTCTTT
-	TRBV2	17	TRBD1	TRBJ2-3	CASSAMARGRRTDTQYF	TGTGCCAGCAGTGCAATGGCCAGGGGGCGGAGGACAGATACGCAGTATTTT
few	TRBV4-1	16	-	TRBJ1-1	CASSQAYLSVNTEAFF	TGCGCCAGCAGCCAAGCTTATTTGTCGGTAAACACTGAAGCTTTCTTT
-	TRBV6-5	15	TRBD2	TRBJ2-1	CASSYSGGRGDEQFF	TGTGCCAGCAGTTACTCTGGCGGGAGAGGTGATGAGCAGTTCTTC
-	TRBV6-1	17	-	TRBJ2-3	CASSGEVLLRPADTQYF	TGTGCCAGCAGTGGGGAGGTCCTCCTAAGGCCCGCAGATACGCAGTATTTT
-	TRBV7-9	16	TRBD2	TRBJ2-1	CASSLAKGLAGNEQFF	TGTGCCAGCAGCTTAGCAAAGGGACTAGCTGGTAATGAGCAGTTCTTC
-	TRBV18	15	-	TRBJ2-2	CASSVRSGDTGELFF	TGTGCCAGTTCCGTTCGCTCAGGGGACACCGGGGAGCTGTTTTTT
-	TRBV6-5	14	-	TRBJ1-1	CASRTGGADTEAFF	TGTGCCAGCAGAACGGGGGGCGCGGACACTGAAGCTTTCTTT
-	TRBV7-8	16	-	TRBJ2-3	CASSTRAPTLSDTQYF	TGTGCCAGCAGCACGAGGGCTCCCACCCTTTCAGATACGCAGTATTTT
-	TRBV11-3	15	TRBD2	TRBJ2-1	CASSDTSGVHNEQFF	TGTGCCAGCAGTGATACTAGCGGGGTCCACAATGAGCAGTTCTTC
once	TRBV5-1	16	-	TRBJ1-1	CASSPRAGRMNTEAFF	TGCGCCAGCAGCCCGCGCGCGGGGAGGATGAACACTGAAGCTTTCTTT
-	TRBV7-3	14	-	TRBJ1-1	CASSLSAANTEAFF	TGTGCCAGCAGCTTATCGGCGGCCAACACTGAAGCTTTCTTT
-	TRBV10-3	15	-	TRBJ2-1	CAISDRPGEGNEQFF	TGTGCCATCAGTGATCGGCCAGGGGAGGGAAATGAGCAGTTCTTC
few	TRBV15	22	TRBD2	TRBJ2-3	CATSRDLGTSDPFSSSTDTQYF	TGTGCCACCAGCAGAGATCTGGGGACTAGCGACCCCTTCTCCTCTAGCACAGATACGCAGTATTTT
once	TRBV30	13	-	TRBJ1-1	CAWRTAGNTEAFF	TGTGCCTGGAGGACCGCGGGTAACACTGAAGCTTTCTTT
-	TRBV9	15	-	TRBJ1-1	CASSVVGGMNTEAFF	TGTGCCAGCAGCGTAGTGGGGGGGATGAACACTGAAGCTTTCTTT
-	TRBV12-3/TRBV12-4	12	-	TRBJ2-7	CASSLADYEQYF	TGTGCCAGCAGTTTGGCGGACTACGAGCAGTACTTC
-	TRBV5-1	15	-	TRBJ2-2	CASSPAGANTGELFF	TGCGCCAGCAGCCCAGCGGGCGCGAACACCGGGGAGCTGTTTTTT
-	TRBV5-6	14	-	TRBJ1-1	CASSLQRMNTEAFF	TGTGCCAGCAGCTTGCAGCGTATGAACACTGAAGCTTTCTTT
-	TRBV28	15	TRBD1	TRBJ1-1	CASTPGQGYSSVAFF	TGTGCCAGCACCCCGGGACAGGGGTATAGTAGTGTAGCTTTCTTT
-	TRBV5-1	15	TRBD2	TRBJ2-1	CASSRSGRGSDEQFF	TGCGCCAGCAGCCGTAGCGGGAGAGGCTCCGATGAGCAGTTCTTC
once	TRBV6-6	14	TRBD1	TRBJ1-1	CASSLSNRGTEAFF	TGTGCCAGCAGCCTAAGCAACAGGGGCACTGAAGCCTTCTTT
-	TRBV24-1	14	-	TRBJ2-7	CATSDSSSGYEQYF	TGTGCCACCAGTGATTCGTCGAGCGGGTACGAGCAGTACTTC
-	TRBV6-5	14	TRBD1	TRBJ1-1	CASRRQGVRTEAFF	TGTGCCAGCAGGAGACAGGGGGTTCGGACTGAAGCTTTCTTT
-	TRBV28	16	-	TRBJ2-7	CASSPLEVAAPYEQYF	TGTGCCAGCAGTCCCCTTGAAGTAGCGGCGCCCTACGAGCAGTACTTC
-	TRBV5-6	13	-	TRBJ1-2	CASSLRDLRGYTF	TGTGCCAGCAGCCTCAGGGACTTAAGGGGCTACACCTTC
-	TRBV12-3/TRBV12-4	13	-	TRBJ2-7	CASSFGGGNEQYF	TGTGCCAGCAGTTTTGGGGGAGGTAACGAGCAGTACTTC
-	TRBV19	16	TRBD1	TRBJ1-2	CASSIAGGQGISGYTF	TGTGCCAGTAGTATAGCCGGAGGACAGGGTATCTCTGGCTACACCTTC
-	TRBV14	16	TRBD1	TRBJ1-4	CASSQEGEGAREKLFF	TGTGCCAGCAGCCAAGAGGGAGAGGGGGCGCGGGAAAAACTGTTTTTT